This TCR beta chain was obtained from a study of cytomegalovirus exposure and HLA in healthy donors. Study outcomes and limitations: Apparent HLA restriction characterized most CMV-associated TCR beta chains in a later analysis. After further analysis at a later stage, around 17,000 TCR beta sequences were associated with HLA alleles at 0.05 false discovery rate. Whilst most TCR sequences proved rare, a subset of public TCRs occurred across many donors.

Though probably carrying unrecorded immune exposures, donors were nominally healthy at sampling. This CDR3 has 15 amino acids. From germline, CDR1 is SNHLY and CDR2 FYNNEI. The V gene lost 6 bases and the J gene lost 6 bases, with 18 bases spanning the gap. PCR primers comprised 60 Vbeta and 13 Jbeta primers. This table comes from immunoSEQ multiplex PCR, and its TCRdb copy is limited to in-frame clones, with some not included. The sample gives about 110,000 clones, 75% to 90% of which show up once; over 0.2% is in the top ten. Notes on this clone: The antigen is unknown.

The source is a man in his fifties in good health and CMV-seronegative. The V and J genes are TRBV2 and TRBJ1-5; the D gene is possibly TRBD1 (6 bases). The sample comprised PBMCs. The CDR3 DNA is TGTGCCAGCAGGGACTCAGAGGGGGTGGCTCAGCCCCAGCATTTT. Amino acids: CASRDSEGVAQPQHF. The whole variable domain, remainder taken from reference TRBV2 and TRBJ1-5, is EPEVTQTPSHQVTQMGQEVILRCVPISNHLYFYWYRQILGQKVEFLVSFYNNEISEKSEIFDDQFSVERPDGSNFTLKIRSTKLEDSAMYFCASRDSEGVAQPQHFGDGTRLSIL.